The 26 T cell receptor beta chains below all came from one sample that was sequenced in a study of cytomegalovirus exposure and HLA in healthy donors. The PCR was carried out with 60 Vbeta primers and 13 Jbeta primers. Assay used: immunoSEQ multiplex PCR; TCRdb lists only in-frame clones, some missing. The sample shows 110,000 or so clones, around 77% of them seen only once. Material: PBMCs. Source of these receptors: a woman aged 25 to 39 in good health and CMV-seropositive.

Only a few counts were recorded for this clone. The chain has TRBV19 and TRBJ2-7, with no clear D. The V gene lost 6 bases and the J gene lost 6 bases, with 15 bases spanning the gap. This CDR3 contains 13 residues. CDR1 LNHDA and CDR2 SQIVND come from the germline V gene (reference sequence). CDR3: CASRSEDLSEQYF. CDR3 DNA sequence: TGTGCCAGTAGGAGTGAAGATTTGAGCGAGCAGTACTTC. The full variable domain, its missing parts supplied by reference TRBV19 and TRBJ2-7, is DGGITQSPKYLFRKEGQNVTLSCEQNLNHDAMYWYRQDPGQGLRLIYYSQIVNDFQKGDIAEGYSVSREKKESFPLTVTSAQKNPTAFYLCASRSEDLSEQYFGPGTRLTVT.

CDR3 sequence reads: CASSQPGGGEQYF. CDR3 nucleotides: TGTGCCAGCAGCCAGCCTGGGGGCGGAGAGCAGTACTTC. The chain employs TRBV6-5 and TRBJ2-7; perhaps TRBD1 as D (6 bases). The CDR3 has 13 amino acids. V lost 6 bases and J 7 bases, leaving 16 bases between the germline ends. Germline CDR1 is MNHEY and CDR2 is SVGAGI.

This chain joins TRBV19 and TRBJ2-2; D gene uncertain. The V end was cut by 4 bases, the J end by 1 base, with 4 bases between. Germline values: CDR1 LNHDA, CDR2 SQIVND (reference sequence). This CDR3 spans 13 amino acids. The CDR3 bases are TGTGCCAGTAGTAACATGAACACCGGGGAGCTGTTTTTT. Translation: CASSNMNTGELFF.

V usage is TRBV6-1 and J usage is TRBJ2-3; TRBD2 agrees at 9 bases. With 1 base clipped from V and 6 bases from J, the junction kept 8 bases outside the gene matches. CDR1 is MNHNS, CDR2 SASEGT, per germline. This CDR3 is 16 amino acids long. Here the CDR3 DNA reads TGTGCCAGCAGTGAAGGACTAGCGGAAGCGAGCGATACGCAGTATTTT. Protein sequence: CASSEGLAEASDTQYF.

V is TRBV7-9 and J is TRBJ2-1, with D possibly TRBD2 on 6 matching bases. Germline V gene data show CDR1 as SEHNR and CDR2 as FQNEAQ (reference sequence). Between the trimmed V and J ends, which lost 5 bases and 4 bases, there was a span of 18 bases. The CDR3 sequence is 16 residues long. CDR3 in DNA: TGTGCCAGCAGCCCGGGACTCTCACGGATATACAATGAGCAGTTCTTC. Its translation is CASSPGLSRIYNEQFF.

This clone has just a few counts. The chain links TRBV7-9 to TRBJ2-5, with TRBD2 as a possible D gene (6 bases). The CDR3 has 13 amino acids. Trimming stripped 5 bases from V and 1 base from J, with 8 bases between. Germline lookup yields CDR1 SEHNR and CDR2 FQNEAQ (reference sequence). CDR3 protein: CASSPGGQETQYF. For the CDR3, the DNA is TGTGCCAGCAGCCCCGGGGGCCAAGAGACCCAGTACTTC.

The CDR3 nucleotides are TGTGCCAGCAGCTTGTGGAGTTCGGGGGGCTATGGCTATGGCTACACCTTC. Translation: CASSLWSSGGYGYGYTF. V and J are TRBV5-5 and TRBJ1-2; TRBD1 is a possible D gene (6 bases). Germline CDR1 is SGHKS and CDR2 is YYEKEE (reference sequence). The CDR3 sequence is 17 residues long. Trimming stripped 1 base from V and 4 bases from J, with 20 bases between.

This rearrangement joins TRBV11-2 to TRBJ2-1; D not certain. Germline lookup yields CDR1 SGHAT and CDR2 FQNNGV. The CDR3 sequence is 16 residues long. The ends were cut back, 5 bases at V and 1 base at J, with 15 bases in the middle. As DNA, the CDR3 is TGTGCCAGCAGCACCCTAGGATCGGCTTCCTACAATGAGCAGTTCTTC. Translation: CASSTLGSASYNEQFF.

The table lists this clone with a few counts. This rearrangement joins TRBV27 to TRBJ1-6; TRBD1 matches at 9 bases. This CDR3 region has 17 residues. V trimming: 3 bases; J trimming: 3 bases; junction bases outside the gene matches: 6. Germline-derived CDR1 and CDR2 are MNHEY and SMNVEV (reference sequence). The CDR3 nucleotides read TGTGCCAGCAGTTTGAGGGGACAGGGTTACTATAATTCACCCCTCCACTTT. Protein product: CASSLRGQGYYNSPLHF.

The genes are TRBV19 and TRBJ2-2; 10 bases are shared with TRBD2. There are 13 residues in the CDR3. Germline CDR1 is LNHDA and CDR2 is SQIVND (reference sequence). Trimming at V came to 7 bases and at J to 7 bases, leaving 3 bases not matched to a gene. CDR3 loop: CASTRLAGGELFF. The CDR3 DNA follows: TGTGCCAGTACGAGACTAGCGGGCGGGGAGCTGTTTTTT.

The rearrangement links TRBV30 to TRBJ2-4; D not certain. V was trimmed by 5 bases and J by 0 bases, leaving 5 bases between them. Germline lookup yields CDR1 GTSNPN and CDR2 SVGIG (reference sequence). There are 12 residues in the CDR3. The DNA for the CDR3 is TGTGCCTGGGGCGGAGCCAAAAACATTCAGTACTTC. Protein: CAWGGAKNIQYF.

In DNA form, the CDR3 reads TGTGCCAGCAGTTTGACTCCAGGAAGCTCCTACAATGAGCAGTTCTTC. The encoded protein is CASSLTPGSSYNEQFF. This sequence joins TRBV5-6 and TRBJ2-1; D is undetermined. Germline loops: CDR1 SGHDT, CDR2 YYEEEE. The CDR3 is made up of 16 amino acids. V was shortened by 5 bases and J by 0 bases, with 15 bases between the two germline ends.

The rearrangement links TRBV28 to TRBJ1-2; 7 bases are a match to TRBD1. The CDR3 covers 13 residues. Per the germline V gene, CDR1 is MDHEN and CDR2 is SYDVKM. The J segment lost 2 bases and the V segment lost 10 bases, leaving 7 bases of the junction unmatched. The CDR3 bases are TGTGCCACAAGGACAGGATTGAACTATGGCTACACCTTC. Residues: CATRTGLNYGYTF.

The J gene is TRBJ1-2, the V gene TRBV27; D gene ambiguous. The CDR3 sequence is 12 residues long. V was clipped by 5 bases and J by 0 bases, with 4 bases between them. Germline lookup yields CDR1 MNHEY and CDR2 SMNVEV (reference sequence). This CDR3 is CASSNSNYGYTF. The CDR3 region has the DNA TGTGCCAGCAGTAACTCTAACTATGGCTACACCTTC.

This clone was recorded a few times. V is TRBV19 and J is TRBJ2-3; D may be TRBD2 (6 bases). V was clipped by 10 bases and J by 5 bases, with 22 bases between them. The CDR3 totals 15 residues. Germline CDR1 LNHDA, CDR2 SQIVND (reference sequence). The CDR3 region is CATSGYTGVGDTQYF. The CDR3 DNA reads as TGTGCCACCTCGGGCTATACGGGAGTTGGAGATACGCAGTATTTT.

The genes are TRBV12-5 and TRBJ1-5; D perhaps matches TRBD1 (5 bases). This CDR3 has 15 residues. V was trimmed by 1 base and J by 2 bases, leaving 9 bases between them. Germline CDR1 LGHNT, CDR2 FRNRAP. CDR3 nucleotides: TGTGCTAGTGGTTTGGGGGGGGTTGGCAATCAGCCCCAGCATTTT. Translated, it gives CASGLGGVGNQPQHF.

The V call is TRBV19, the J call TRBJ2-3; D remains ambiguous. This CDR3 spans 14 amino acids. Germline V CDR1 and CDR2: LNHDA, SQIVND (reference sequence). V was pared by 6 bases and J by 3 bases, with 13 bases between. The CDR3 spells CASSLLIETDTQYF. The DNA of the CDR3 is TGTGCCAGTAGCCTTCTAATCGAGACAGATACGCAGTATTTT.

The chain employs TRBV10-3 and TRBJ1-1, with D tentatively TRBD1 (6 bases). V was cut by 10 bases and J by 5 bases, with 17 bases left in between. The CDR3 runs 13 residues. Per the germline V gene, CDR1 is ENHRY and CDR2 is SYGVKD. The CDR3 is CATDYGTGTEAFF. In DNA, the CDR3 is TGTGCCACCGACTACGGAACAGGGACTGAAGCTTTCTTT.

This clone was observed once. The junction does not match germline at one end; this may be a read error. J is TRBJ1-4 and V is TRBV6-5; no definite D call. This CDR3 is 14 amino acids long. CDR1 MNHEY and CDR2 SVGAGI come from the germline V gene. The CDR3 region is CASSFEPMNEELFF. CDR3 DNA: TGTGCCAGCAGTTTTGAACCTATGAATGAAGAACTGTTTTTT.

The chain employs TRBV2 and TRBJ2-3; a weak D match, TRBD2 (5 bases). The germline V gene has CDR1 SNHLY and CDR2 FYNNEI. CDR3 size: 17 residues. The V end was cut by 0 bases, the J end by 5 bases, with 18 bases between. Here the CDR3 reads CASSEAGMSLARDTQYF. In DNA form, the CDR3 reads TGTGCCAGCAGTGAAGCCGGTATGTCTCTAGCCAGAGATACGCAGTATTTT. Together with reference TRBV2 and TRBJ2-3, the CDR3 gives the full variable domain: EPEVTQTPSHQVTQMGQEVILRCVPISNHLYFYWYRQILGQKVEFLVSFYNNEISEKSEIFDDQFSVERPDGSNFTLKIRSTKLEDSAMYFCASSEAGMSLARDTQYFGPGTRLTVL.

The gene calls are TRBV7-6 and TRBJ2-3; TRBD1 might be the D (6 bases). The V gene's germline CDR1 is SGHVS and CDR2 FNYEAQ. The CDR3 consists of 14 residues. The ends were cut back, 0 bases at V and 2 bases at J, with 6 bases in the middle. The CDR3 DNA is TGTGCCAGCAGCTTAGCGGGGGCCACAGATACGCAGTATTTT. Protein sequence: CASSLAGATDTQYF. Together with reference TRBV7-6 and TRBJ2-3, the CDR3 gives the full variable domain: GAGVSQSPRYKVTKRGQDVALRCDPISGHVSLYWYRQALGQGPEFLTYFNYEAQQDKSGLPNDRFSAERPEGSISTLTIQRTEQRDSAMYRCASSLAGATDTQYFGPGTRLTVL.

This clone has only a few counts. J is TRBJ1-1 and V is TRBV19; 7 nucleotides line up with TRBD1. The germline V gene encodes CDR1 LNHDA and CDR2 SQIVND (reference sequence). After removal of 10 bases from V and 1 base from J, the junction contained 9 bases not matched to a gene. The CDR3 totals 14 residues. CDR3 in amino acids: CATGLTGRNTEAFF. The CDR3 bases are TGTGCCACTGGCCTGACAGGGAGGAACACTGAAGCTTTCTTT.

This chain connects TRBV11-2 to TRBJ1-2; TRBD1 might be the D (5 bases). Germline V CDR1 and CDR2: SGHAT, FQNNGV. The CDR3 length is 16 residues. Trimming stripped 1 base from V and 4 bases from J, with 16 bases between. This CDR3 reads CASSLAGEQQLYGYTF. CDR3 sequence (DNA): TGTGCCAGCAGCTTAGCGGGGGAACAGCAGCTCTATGGCTACACCTTC.

The genes are TRBV29-1 and TRBJ2-4; D may be TRBD2 (6 bases). With 6 bases removed from V and 4 bases from J, the gap between germline ends came to 13 bases. Germline CDR1 and CDR2: SQVTM and ANQGSEA. The CDR3 totals 13 residues. CDR3 residues: CSVSKGGKNIQYF. CDR3 coding DNA: TGCAGCGTCAGCAAGGGAGGTAAAAACATTCAGTACTTC.

This chain links TRBV11-3 with TRBJ2-7; 8 bases map to TRBD1. The CDR3 covers 15 residues. V dropped 1 base and J dropped 7; count of bases not matched to a gene: 9. Germline assignment: CDR1 SGHNT and CDR2 YENEEA. CDR3: CASSLGDRGDREQYF. CDR3 sequence (DNA): TGTGCCAGCAGCTTAGGGGACAGAGGGGACAGGGAGCAGTACTTC.

A note on this clone: One junction end disagrees with the germline gene, perhaps due to a read error. The chain couples TRBV2 to TRBJ2-7; D gene uncertain. Looked up from germline, CDR1 is SNHLY and CDR2 is FYNNEI. This CDR3 has 16 amino acids. In DNA, the CDR3 is TGTGCCGGCAGGAAGTCAACAGTACCGAGCTCCTACGAGCAGTACTTC. Translated: CAGRKSTVPSSYEQYF.